One sample yielded the 25 T cell receptor beta chains listed below, sequenced in a study of blood T cell repertoires in COVID-19. TCRdb's copy holds only in-frame clones and misses some; the assay was immunoSEQ multiplex PCR. The table shows 110,000 or so clones, with over 75% occurring only once. Sequencing was carried out using peripheral blood. The receptor set was obtained from a man aged 45-65 years with acute or convalescent COVID-19.

V is TRBV21-1 and J is TRBJ1-2; the listed D gene, TRBD1, was not tested against the DNA. TRBV21-1 is listed as a pseudogene. The CDR3 sequence is 16 residues long. The CDR3 DNA is TGTGCCAGCAGCAAAGCGGCCAGAAAGACAGGCTATGGCTACACCTTC. Translating gives CASSKAARKTGYGYTF.

J is TRBJ2-7 and V is TRBV27, with D unresolved. In germline, CDR1 is MNHEY, CDR2 SMNVEV (reference sequence). Trimming removed 5 bases from V and 1 base from J, with 9 bases in between. This CDR3 is built from 13 residues. The CDR3 sequence is CASSLRGSYEQYF. The CDR3 DNA follows: TGTGCCAGCAGTCTACGAGGTTCCTACGAGCAGTACTTC.

A few counts support this clone. The J gene is TRBJ1-5, the V gene TRBV7-9; TRBD1 matches 11 bases. The CDR3 loop spans 15 amino acids. V gave up 3 bases and J gave up 8 bases; unmatched junction bases: 6. Germline V gene sequence: CDR1 SEHNR, CDR2 FQNEAQ (reference sequence). The CDR3 DNA sequence: TGTGCCAGCAGCTTTTGGACAGGGGGCGAGGAGCCCCAGCATTTT. Amino acids: CASSFWTGGEEPQHF.

This rearrangement joins TRBV2 to TRBJ1-5; possibly TRBD1 for D (6 bases). The CDR3 is made up of 16 amino acids. Trimming removed 5 bases at V and 0 bases at J, with 14 bases between. The germline CDR1 and CDR2 sequences are SNHLY and FYNNEI. CDR3 residues: CASSSRDNFSNQPQHF. CDR3 DNA: TGTGCCAGCAGTTCACGGGACAACTTTAGCAATCAGCCCCAGCATTTT. Looking up the rest from reference TRBV2 and TRBJ1-5 gives the full variable domain: EPEVTQTPSHQVTQMGQEVILRCVPISNHLYFYWYRQILGQKVEFLVSFYNNEISEKSEIFDDQFSVERPDGSNFTLKIRSTKLEDSAMYFCASSSRDNFSNQPQHFGDGTRLSIL.

The chain recombines TRBV2 with TRBJ2-1; 7 nucleotides match TRBD2. The germline V gene encodes CDR1 SNHLY and CDR2 FYNNEI. This CDR3 has 14 amino acids. The J segment lost 4 bases and the V segment lost 3 bases, leaving 3 bases of the junction unmatched. CDR3 in DNA: TGTGCCAGCAGTGATTGGGGAGGGTACAATGAGCAGTTCTTC. Translated: CASSDWGGYNEQFF.

In this sample, this clone turned up a few times. The chain joins TRBV29-1 to TRBJ1-5; D gene uncertain. Germline V gene lookup returns CDR1 SQVTM and CDR2 ANQGSEA. Trimming stripped 8 bases from V and 2 bases from J, with 22 bases between. The length of the CDR3 is 16 residues. As DNA, the CDR3 is TGCAGCCCCGCCCCACTGCCCCCAATTCGCAATCAGCCCCAGCATTTT. Its translation: CSPAPLPPIRNQPQHF.

This sequence joins TRBV2 and TRBJ1-5; 11 bases line up with TRBD1. The CDR3 covers 15 residues. J gave up 5 bases and V 6 bases, and 6 bases lay outside the gene matches. Germline CDR1 is SNHLY and CDR2 is FYNNEI. Here the CDR3 DNA reads TGTGCCAGCAGGGCGGGACAGGGGGTCCATCAGCCCCAGCATTTT. Its protein is CASRAGQGVHQPQHF. Using reference TRBV2 and TRBJ1-5 for the parts outside the CDR3, the full variable domain is EPEVTQTPSHQVTQMGQEVILRCVPISNHLYFYWYRQILGQKVEFLVSFYNNEISEKSEIFDDQFSVERPDGSNFTLKIRSTKLEDSAMYFCASRAGQGVHQPQHFGDGTRLSIL.

The V gene is TRBV20-1, the J gene TRBJ1-1; D uncertain. CDR3 length: 10 residues. Germline loops: CDR1 DFQATT, CDR2 SNEGSKA (reference sequence). Trimming removed 0 bases from V and 10 bases from J, with 6 bases in between. The CDR3 DNA reads TGCAGTGCTAGAGATTCGGTAGCTTTCTTT. Translation gives CSARDSVAFF.

This chain uses TRBV24-1 with TRBJ1-2; possibly TRBD1 for D (6 bases). CDR1 and CDR2 (germline): KGHDR, SFDVKD. The ends were cut back, 4 bases at V and 6 bases at J, with 11 bases in the middle. The CDR3 has 13 residues. CDR3 bases: TGTGCCACCAGTGAGCGGGAGGGGGATGGCTACACCTTC. Encoded protein: CATSEREGDGYTF.

The V call is TRBV9, the J call TRBJ2-1; D not resolved. Trimming cost V 1 base and J 7 bases, with 15 bases left between them. Germline CDR1 and CDR2: SGDLS and YYNGEE. This CDR3 is 15 amino acids long. The chain's CDR3 is CASSVFGDPKNEQFF. The CDR3, as DNA: TGTGCCAGCAGCGTATTCGGAGACCCTAAGAATGAGCAGTTCTTC. The complete variable domain, with remaining parts taken from reference TRBV9 and TRBJ2-1, reads DSGVTQTPKHLITATGQRVTLRCSPRSGDLSVYWYQQSLDQGLQFLIQYYNGEERAKGNILERFSAQQFPDLHSELNLSSLELGDSALYFCASSVFGDPKNEQFFGPGTRLTVL.

J is TRBJ1-6 and V is TRBV9; TRBD1 might be the D (6 bases). Trimming removed 3 bases at V and 0 bases at J, with 13 bases between. Germline-derived CDR1 and CDR2 are SGDLS and YYNGEE. The CDR3 loop spans 17 amino acids. CDR3 sequence: CASSARTESSYNSPLHF. CDR3 nucleotides: TGTGCCAGCAGCGCCCGGACAGAAAGCTCCTATAATTCACCCCTCCACTTT.

The gene calls are TRBV5-6 and TRBJ1-1; D is ambiguous. Germline assignment: CDR1 SGHDT and CDR2 YYEEEE. V lost 0 bases, J lost 1 base, and 10 bases lay in between. This CDR3 has 15 residues. CDR3 region: CASSLVRGPNTEAFF. CDR3 nucleotides: TGTGCCAGCAGCTTGGTTCGCGGTCCGAACACTGAAGCTTTCTTT.

This chain links TRBV2 with TRBJ2-3; 9 bases fit TRBD2. The CDR3 covers 15 residues. Germline V gene sequence: CDR1 SNHLY, CDR2 FYNNEI. V shed 3 bases and J 5 bases; nucleotides not matched to a gene: 6. CDR3 sequence: CASSDSGGNGDTQYF. In DNA, the CDR3 is TGTGCCAGCAGTGATAGCGGGGGTAATGGAGATACGCAGTATTTT.

This clone has only one observation. This sample includes further DNA sequences coding for the same CDR3. The chain joins TRBV28 to TRBJ1-5, with D possibly TRBD1 on 6 matching bases. The germline V gene encodes CDR1 MDHEN and CDR2 SYDVKM. Trimming cost V 6 bases and J 1 base, with 13 bases left between them. This CDR3 has 15 amino acids. Here the CDR3 DNA reads TGTGCCAGCAGCCGAGGGGGGGGAAGCAATCAGCCCCAGCATTTT. It yields the protein CASSRGGGSNQPQHF.

V gene TRBV6-5 combines with J gene TRBJ1-1; D remains unclear. The CDR3 has 12 residues. In germline, CDR1 is MNHEY, CDR2 SVGAGI. Trimming stripped 7 bases from V and 3 bases from J, with 9 bases between. DNA for the CDR3: TGTGCCAGCAAACAGCCTCACACTGAAGCTTTCTTT. Protein: CASKQPHTEAFF.

The J gene is TRBJ2-2, the V gene TRBV11-1; a weak D match, TRBD2 (5 bases). V dropped 1 base and J dropped 3 bases, with 9 bases sitting between them. The germline V gene has CDR1 SGHAT and CDR2 FQDESV (reference sequence). The CDR3 is 15 amino acids. CDR3 sequence (DNA): TGTGCCAGCAGCTTAGACCGGCGGGACACCGGGGAGCTGTTTTTT. It translates to CASSLDRRDTGELFF.

Written as DNA, the CDR3 is TGTGCCAGCAGTTTTCGCGGAGGCTATGGCTACACCTTC. It encodes CASSFRGGYGYTF. The V call is TRBV27, the J call TRBJ1-2; no firm D call. The CDR3 runs to 13 residues. The V end lost 3 bases, the J end lost 4 bases, and 9 bases lay between the germline ends. Germline CDR1 and CDR2: MNHEY and SMNVEV (reference sequence).

The chain combines TRBV4-1 with TRBJ1-3; TRBD1 agrees at 9 bases. Germline assignment: CDR1 MGHRA and CDR2 YSYEKL. This CDR3 has 17 amino acids. Trimming cost V 1 base and J 1 base; bases outside gene matches: 5. CDR3 sequence (DNA): TGCGCCAGCAGCCAAGGGAACAGGGGGCCGTCTGGAAACACCATATATTTT. Protein sequence: CASSQGNRGPSGNTIYF.

The chain couples TRBV27 to TRBJ2-4; D may be TRBD1 (5 bases). Deletions cut 6 bases from V and 3 bases from J, with 12 bases between. CDR3 size: 14 residues. CDR1 is MNHEY and CDR2 is SMNVEV in the germline V gene (reference sequence). The CDR3 bases are TGTGCCAGCAGCCCAGACAGAGGCAAAAACATTCAGTACTTC. This gives the protein CASSPDRGKNIQYF.

This clone was counted only a few times. The chain recombines TRBV27 with TRBJ1-2; D is possibly TRBD1 (6 bases). Germline V gene lookup returns CDR1 MNHEY and CDR2 SMNVEV (reference sequence). CDR3 size: 13 residues. The germline V and J ends were trimmed by 5 bases and 8 bases, with 15 bases remaining between them. CDR3 nucleotides: TGTGCCAGCAGTCCTTTGACAGGTGGGGGCTACACCTTC. It specifies CASSPLTGGGYTF.

V gene TRBV6-1 combines with J gene TRBJ2-3; TRBD1 matches at 8 bases. The V segment lost 2 bases and the J segment 1 base; nucleotides outside the gene matches: 8. Germline V gene data show CDR1 as MNHNS and CDR2 as SASEGT. This CDR3 spans 17 amino acids. Here the CDR3 DNA reads TGTGCCAGCAGTGAATATAGGGACAGGTTCGGCACAGATACGCAGTATTTT. Protein: CASSEYRDRFGTDTQYF.

This clone has just one count. The V gene is TRBV2, the J gene TRBJ2-2; 9 bases match TRBD1. The V segment lost 7 bases and the J segment 9 bases; nucleotides outside the gene matches: 12. The CDR3 is made up of 15 amino acids. Germline loops: CDR1 SNHLY, CDR2 FYNNEI. This chain's CDR3 is CASNDPGQGTRELFF. The CDR3 bases are TGTGCCAGCAATGACCCGGGACAGGGAACCCGGGAGCTGTTTTTT.

The rearrangement links TRBV18 to TRBJ1-4, with 8 bases that match TRBD1. Germline assignment: CDR1 KGHSH and CDR2 LQKENI. V shed 6 bases, J shed 3 bases, and the junction held 6 bases outside the gene matches. This CDR3 is built from 15 residues. CDR3 bases: TGTGCCAGCTCGTTCCAGGGGGCGGCTAATGAAAAACTGTTTTTT. It codes for CASSFQGAANEKLFF. Based on the CDR3 plus reference TRBV18 and TRBJ1-4, the full variable domain is NAGVMQNPRHLVRRRGQEARLRCSPMKGHSHVYWYRQLPEEGLKFMVYLQKENIIDESGMPKERFSAEFPKEGPSILRIQQVVRGDSAAYFCASSFQGAANEKLFFGSGTQLSVL.

CDR3 DNA: TGTGCCTGGAGTCCGCTAGCGGGGGGGCCAGGGACCCAGTACTTC. Residues: CAWSPLAGGPGTQYF. The rearrangement uses TRBV30 and TRBJ2-5; 12 bases agree with TRBD2. Trimming cost V 2 bases and J 7 bases; bases outside gene matches: 8. The CDR3 runs 15 residues. Germline V gene data show CDR1 as GTSNPN and CDR2 as SVGIG (reference sequence).

The chain couples TRBV11-1 to TRBJ1-2; D gene uncertain. The V end was cut by 4 bases, the J end by 7 bases, with 16 bases between. CDR1 is SGHAT and CDR2 is FQDESV in the germline V gene (reference sequence). The CDR3 is 14 residues long. CDR3 nucleotides: TGTGCCAGCAGCTCCTCCGTGGGCCGATCTGGCTACACCTTC. This codes for CASSSSVGRSGYTF. Looking up the rest from reference TRBV11-1 and TRBJ1-2 gives the full variable domain: EAEVAQSPRYKITEKSQAVAFWCDPISGHATLYWYRQILGQGPELLVQFQDESVVDDSQLPKDRFSAERLKGVDSTLKIQPAELGDSAMYLCASSSSVGRSGYTFGSGTRLTVV.